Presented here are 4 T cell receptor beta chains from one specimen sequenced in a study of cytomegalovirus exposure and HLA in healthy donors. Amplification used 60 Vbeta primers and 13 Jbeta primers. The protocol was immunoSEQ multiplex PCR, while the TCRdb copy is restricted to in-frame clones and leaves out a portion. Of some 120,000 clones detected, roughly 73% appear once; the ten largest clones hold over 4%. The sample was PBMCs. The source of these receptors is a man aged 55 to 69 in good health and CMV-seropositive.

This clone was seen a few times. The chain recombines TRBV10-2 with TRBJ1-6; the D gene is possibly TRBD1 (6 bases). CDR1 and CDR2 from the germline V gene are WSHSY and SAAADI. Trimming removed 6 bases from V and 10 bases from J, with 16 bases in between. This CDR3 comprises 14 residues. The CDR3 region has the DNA TGCGCCAGCAGGACCAACAGGGTAAACTCACCCCTCCACTTT. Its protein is CASRTNRVNSPLHF.

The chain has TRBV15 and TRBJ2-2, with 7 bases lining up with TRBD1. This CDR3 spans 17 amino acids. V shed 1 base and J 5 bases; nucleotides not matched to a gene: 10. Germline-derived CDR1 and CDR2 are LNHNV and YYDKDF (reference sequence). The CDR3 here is CATSRAPGGRGTGELFF. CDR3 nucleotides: TGTGCCACCAGCAGAGCCCCAGGGGGAAGGGGTACCGGGGAGCTGTTTTTT.

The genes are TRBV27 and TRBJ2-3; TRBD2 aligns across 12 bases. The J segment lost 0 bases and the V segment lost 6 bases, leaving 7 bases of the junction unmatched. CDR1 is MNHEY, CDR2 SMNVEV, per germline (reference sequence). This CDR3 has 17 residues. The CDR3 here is CASRDLTSGGSTDTQYF. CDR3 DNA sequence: TGTGCCAGCAGAGATTTGACTAGCGGGGGTAGCACAGATACGCAGTATTTT.

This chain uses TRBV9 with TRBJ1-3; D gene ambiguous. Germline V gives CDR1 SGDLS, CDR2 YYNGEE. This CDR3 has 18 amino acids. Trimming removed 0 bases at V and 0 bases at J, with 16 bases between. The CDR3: CASSVEPPGTSSGNTIYF. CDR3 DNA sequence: TGTGCCAGCAGCGTAGAACCGCCAGGAACAAGCTCTGGAAACACCATATATTTT.